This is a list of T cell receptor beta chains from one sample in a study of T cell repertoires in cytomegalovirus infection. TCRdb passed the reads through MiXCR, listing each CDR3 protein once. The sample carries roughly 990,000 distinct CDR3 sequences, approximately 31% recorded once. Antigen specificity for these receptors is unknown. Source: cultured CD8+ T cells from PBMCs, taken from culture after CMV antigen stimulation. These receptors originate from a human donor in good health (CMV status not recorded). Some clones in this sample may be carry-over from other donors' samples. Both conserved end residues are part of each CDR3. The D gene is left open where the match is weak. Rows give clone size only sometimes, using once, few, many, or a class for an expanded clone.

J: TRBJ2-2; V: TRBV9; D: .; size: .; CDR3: CASSVTGGELFF; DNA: TGTGCCAGCAGCGTAACTGGCGGGGAGCTGTTTTTT
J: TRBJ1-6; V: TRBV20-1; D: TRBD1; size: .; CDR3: CSGGGGKSPLHF; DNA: TGCAGTGGAGGAGGGGGCAAATCACCCCTCCACTTT
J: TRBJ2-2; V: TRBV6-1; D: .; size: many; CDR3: CASSEVAVLTGELFF; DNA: TGTGCCAGCAGTGAAGTGGCAGTACTCACCGGGGAGCTGTTTTTT
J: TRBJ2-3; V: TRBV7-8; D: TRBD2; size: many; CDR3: CASSLAPGRVDTQYF; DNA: TGTGCCAGCAGCTTAGCCCCGGGGAGGGTAGATACGCAGTATTTT
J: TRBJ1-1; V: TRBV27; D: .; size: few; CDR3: CASASGAYTEAFF; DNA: TGTGCCAGCGCTTCAGGGGCTTACACTGAAGCTTTCTTT
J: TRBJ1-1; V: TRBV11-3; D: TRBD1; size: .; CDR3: CASSSWTGQGPLTEAFF; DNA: TGTGCCAGCAGTAGCTGGACGGGACAGGGGCCCCTCACTGAAGCTTTCTTT
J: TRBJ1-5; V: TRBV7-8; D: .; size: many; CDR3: CASSLGRDQPQHF; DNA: TGTGCCAGCAGCCTTGGACGGGATCAGCCCCAGCATTTT
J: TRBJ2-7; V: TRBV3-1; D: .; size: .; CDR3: CASSQGGREYF; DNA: TGTGCCAGCAGCCAAGGGGGCCGGGAGTACTTC
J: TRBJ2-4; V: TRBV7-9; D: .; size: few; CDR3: CASSVPGRENIQYF; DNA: TGTGCCAGCAGCGTTCCGGGCCGAGAAAACATTCAGTACTTC
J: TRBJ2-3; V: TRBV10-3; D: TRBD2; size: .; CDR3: CAISGTTSGSTDTQYF; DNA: TGTGCCATCAGTGGTACGACTAGCGGGAGCACAGATACGCAGTATTTT
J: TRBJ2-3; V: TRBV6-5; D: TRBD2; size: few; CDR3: CASSYVAGGTDTQYF; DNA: TGTGCCAGCAGTTATGTAGCGGGGGGGACAGATACGCAGTATTTT
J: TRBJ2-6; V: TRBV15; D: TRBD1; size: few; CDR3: CATSGGTGTLGSGANVLTF; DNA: TGTGCCACCAGCGGAGGGACAGGGACTCTGGGGTCTGGGGCCAACGTCCTGACTTTC
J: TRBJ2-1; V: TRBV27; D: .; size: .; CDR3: CASSRRRGGPVDEQFF; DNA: TGTGCCAGCAGTCGCCGAAGGGGGGGGCCTGTGGATGAGCAGTTCTTC
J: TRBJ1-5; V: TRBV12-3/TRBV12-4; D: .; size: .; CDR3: CASSLAMGVQPQHF; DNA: TGTGCCAGCAGTTTAGCGATGGGGGTTCAGCCCCAGCATTTT
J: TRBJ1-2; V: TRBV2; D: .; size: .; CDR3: CASSEQLSGYGYTF; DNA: TGTGCCAGCAGTGAACAGTTGTCAGGTTATGGCTACACCTTC
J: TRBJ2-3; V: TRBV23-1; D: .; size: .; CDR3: CASSLTLRARRGPDTQYF; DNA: TGCGCCAGCAGTCTGACCCTGAGGGCGCGGCGTGGCCCAGATACGCAGTATTTT
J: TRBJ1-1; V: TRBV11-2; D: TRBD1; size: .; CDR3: CASTQHGTVSLNTEAFF; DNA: TGTGCCAGCACCCAGCACGGGACAGTTTCCTTGAACACTGAAGCTTTCTTT
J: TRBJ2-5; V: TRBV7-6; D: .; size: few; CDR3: CASSVREPETQYF; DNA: TGTGCTAGCAGCGTCAGGGAACCAGAGACCCAGTACTTC
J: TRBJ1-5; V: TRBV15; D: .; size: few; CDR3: CATSRDSQGPNQPQHF; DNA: TGTGCCACCAGCAGAGATTCACAGGGACCCAATCAGCCCCAGCATTTT
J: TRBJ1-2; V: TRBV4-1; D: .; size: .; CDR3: CASTAGPGGYGYTF; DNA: TGCGCCAGCACTGCCGGGCCAGGCGGCTATGGCTACACCTTC
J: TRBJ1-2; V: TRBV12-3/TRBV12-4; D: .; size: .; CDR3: CASSNRQVLYGYTF; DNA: TGTGCCAGCAGTAACAGACAGGTCCTCTATGGCTACACCTTC
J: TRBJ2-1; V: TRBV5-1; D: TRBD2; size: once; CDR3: CASSPTGGASNEQFF; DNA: TGCGCCAGCAGCCCCACCGGGGGGGCCAGCAATGAGCAGTTCTTC
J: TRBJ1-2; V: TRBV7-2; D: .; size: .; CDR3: CASSLYSDGYTF; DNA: TGTGCCAGCAGCTTATATAGTGATGGCTACACCTTC
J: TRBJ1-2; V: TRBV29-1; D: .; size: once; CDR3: CSVDVDDYGYTF; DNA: TGCAGCGTTGACGTGGATGACTATGGCTACACCTTC
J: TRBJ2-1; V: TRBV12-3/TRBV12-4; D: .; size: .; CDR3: CASSTIQGGEQFF; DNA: TGTGCCAGCAGTACGATACAGGGCGGCGAGCAGTTCTTC
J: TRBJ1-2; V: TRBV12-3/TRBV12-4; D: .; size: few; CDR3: CASSFRTANYGYTF; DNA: TGTGCCAGCAGTTTCCGGACAGCTAACTATGGCTACACCTTC
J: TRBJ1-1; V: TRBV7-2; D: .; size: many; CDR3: CASSPGGGGTEAFF; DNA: TGTGCCAGCAGCCCCGGGGGCGGGGGTACTGAAGCTTTCTTT
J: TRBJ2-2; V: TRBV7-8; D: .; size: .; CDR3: CASSLRRGDTGELFF; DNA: TGTGCCAGCAGCTTAAGGAGGGGGGACACCGGGGAGCTGTTTTTT
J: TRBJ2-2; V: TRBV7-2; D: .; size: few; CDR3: CASSGGPYTGELFF; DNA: TGTGCCAGCAGCGGGGGGCCCTACACCGGGGAGCTGTTTTTT
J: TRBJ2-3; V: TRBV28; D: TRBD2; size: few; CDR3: CASSPDSSGGLGYF; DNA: TGTGCCAGCAGTCCAGATTCTAGCGGGGGGCTGGGGTATTTT
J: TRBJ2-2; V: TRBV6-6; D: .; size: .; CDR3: CASSPRGLLNTRELFF; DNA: TGTGCCAGCAGTCCCCGAGGTCTCCTGAACACCAGGGAGCTGTTTTTT
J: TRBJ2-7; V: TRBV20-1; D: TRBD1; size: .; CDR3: CSARDRWGQGRTYEQYF; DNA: TGCAGTGCTAGAGATCGGTGGGGACAGGGGAGAACCTACGAGCAGTACTTC
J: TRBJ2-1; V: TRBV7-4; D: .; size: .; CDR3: CVSSLADGYYNEQFF; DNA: TGTGTCAGCAGCTTGGCGGACGGATACTACAATGAGCAGTTCTTC
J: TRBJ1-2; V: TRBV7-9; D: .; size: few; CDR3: CASSFEPDMNYGYTF; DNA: TGTGCCAGCAGCTTCGAACCGGACATGAACTATGGCTACACCTTC
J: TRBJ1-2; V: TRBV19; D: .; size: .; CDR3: CASSQGSLGYTF; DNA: TGTGCCAGTAGTCAGGGATCCCTGGGCTACACCTTC
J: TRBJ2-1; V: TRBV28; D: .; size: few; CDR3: CASSPRLFSHNEQFF; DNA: TGTGCCAGCAGTCCTCGACTATTTTCACACAATGAGCAGTTCTTC
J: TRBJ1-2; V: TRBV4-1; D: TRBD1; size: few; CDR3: CASSQTPGQNYGYTF; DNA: TGCGCCAGCAGCCAGACGCCGGGACAGAACTATGGCTACACCTTC
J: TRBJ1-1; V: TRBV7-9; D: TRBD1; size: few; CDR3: CASSMGRDSEAFF; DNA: TGTGCCAGCAGCATGGGCCGGGACAGCGAAGCTTTCTTT
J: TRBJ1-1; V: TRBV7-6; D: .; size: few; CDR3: CASSLEEDSNTEAFF; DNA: TGTGCCAGCAGCTTAGAGGAGGACTCGAACACTGAAGCTTTCTTT
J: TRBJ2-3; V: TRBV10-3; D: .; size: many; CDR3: CAISVSWAPTDTQYF; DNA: TGTGCCATCAGTGTTTCATGGGCGCCCACAGATACGCAGTATTTT
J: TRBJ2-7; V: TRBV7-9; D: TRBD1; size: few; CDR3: CASSPDLRGPPYEQYF; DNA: TGTGCCAGCAGCCCCGATCTCAGGGGGCCTCCCTACGAGCAGTACTTC